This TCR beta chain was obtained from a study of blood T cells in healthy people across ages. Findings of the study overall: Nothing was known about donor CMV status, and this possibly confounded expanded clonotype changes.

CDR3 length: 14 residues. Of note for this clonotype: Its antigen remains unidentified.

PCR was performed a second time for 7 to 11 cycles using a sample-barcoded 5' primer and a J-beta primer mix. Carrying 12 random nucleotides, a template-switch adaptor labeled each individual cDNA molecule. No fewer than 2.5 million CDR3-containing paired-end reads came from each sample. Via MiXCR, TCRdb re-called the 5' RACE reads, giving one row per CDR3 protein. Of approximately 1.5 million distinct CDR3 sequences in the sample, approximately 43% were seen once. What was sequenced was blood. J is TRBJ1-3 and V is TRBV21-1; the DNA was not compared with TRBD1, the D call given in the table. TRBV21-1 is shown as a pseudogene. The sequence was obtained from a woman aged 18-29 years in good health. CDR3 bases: TGTGCCAGCAGCAAAAAGGACATCGGAAACACCATATATTTT. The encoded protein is CASSKKDIGNTIYF.